The clone carrying this T cell receptor beta chain was observed a few times. Its antigen is still unknown. At the time of active disease, bone marrow was collected from every patient. Germline V gene data show CDR1 as KGHSH and CDR2 as LQKENI. J gave up 3 bases and V 3 bases, and 3 bases lay outside the gene matches. The CDR3 is made up of 15 amino acids. These data come from a study of read filtering for tumor transcriptome and immune sequencing. Study context: Under 10 patients were R-ISS I, about 16 were R-ISS II, over 5 were R-ISS III. Study results and caveats: Approximately 80% of IR-seq clonotypes had one read, totaling around 4% of reads; RNA-seq: 74.6% and 44.6%. This fraction held mixed bone marrow immune cells after CD138-negative sorting.

This library used approximately 390 ng RNA and molecular barcoded adaptors spanning alpha/delta and beta/gamma chains. In TCRdb, the reads were re-called with MiXCR into one record per CDR3 protein. The data hold some 62,000 distinct CDR3 sequences, with approximately 13% observed a single time. The clonotype was recovered from a donor at least 40 years old with multiple myeloma. J is TRBJ1-1 and V is TRBV18; 11 positions match TRBD1. Sequencing was done on a sample of a population of CD138-negative cells sorted from bone marrow. CDR3 DNA: TGTGCCAGCTCACCCGGACAGGGGGCTGACACTGAAGCTTTCTTT. Translating gives CASSPGQGADTEAFF.